The entry below describes one TCR beta chain. The target of this receptor is not known. No much larger clone exists at a distance of one base, and base qualities are not known. For commercial TCRB immunosequencing, about 500 nanograms of biopsy DNA were submitted for each sample. A two-step, amplification bias-controlled multiplex PCR was used by Adaptive Biotechnology to amplify CDR3 regions from genomic DNA. Primers for every V and J gene segment were used in the first PCR, and barcodes and Illumina adapters were added in the second PCR. CDR3 libraries were sequenced using an Illumina instrument. Concerning the study's data processing: Vendor-provided pipelines were combined with custom analysis of raw data in R/Bioconductor under R version 3.3.0. Clonality, ranging from 0 to 1, was calculated as the inverse of the normalised Shannon entropy of all productive clones. High-frequency clones were defined as the share of the repertoire taken up by the top 100 clones, keeping only clones that passed a 95% confidence test. Repertoire diversity was measured with the Simpson index, and overlap between samples was measured with the Morisita-Horn index. As stored in TCRdb, this immuneACCESS dataset retains in-frame rearrangements with V and J assigned. A fraction of the clones does not appear; measured against another copy, unresolved V genes explain less than half of the discrepancy, and the remainder lacks a known reason. D and trimming were read from the DNA, whereas the V and J calls and clone size are those reported in that table. This sample holds thousands of clones; around 81% were observed only once. Approximately 4.4% of the sample belongs to the ten largest clones.

Adults with ileal or ileocolonic Crohn's disease for whom ileocolonic resection was indicated were considered eligible. Before DNA extraction, whole ileal mucosal biopsies were kept frozen at -80 degrees C. Genomic DNA was extracted from frozen whole biopsies with a TRizol-based method and quantified on a NanoDrop 2000 spectrophotometer. This specimen comes from a study of T cell repertoires in ileal Crohn's disease (dated by TCRdb to between 2017 and 2020). General notes on the study: Median disease duration was approximately 8 years, and 35% of patients were identified as active smokers at the time of surgery. Every patient underwent surgery because of a complication, which was stricturing disease in around 60% of cases and penetrating disease in around 39%. Roughly half of the patients were given postoperative therapy, with fewer than 12 receiving thiopurines and around 18 receiving anti-TNF agents. TCR repertoire analysis was done in a few dozen Crohn's disease patients from a prospective multicentre cohort. The study was conducted in parallel with a multicentre cohort that was designed to identify predictors of early endoscopic recurrence following ileocolonic resection. A Rutgeerts score above i0 was used to define endoscopic postoperative recurrence. The study sequenced fewer than 200 mucosal samples from some 62 patients, taken at several locations on the surgical specimen and at postoperative endoscopy. The study at large found these results: Only a subgroup of patients, of unstated size, had mucosal CD4 and CD8 T cells sorted and sequenced. Patients who were active smokers at surgery had a significantly higher proportion of clonal expansions than non-smokers (around 24% vs 18%, p=0.02). Higher percentages of high-frequency clones at the time of surgery were linked to endoscopic recurrence, and every patient with clonality above 26.8% (18/57) had recurrence. Compared with CD4 T cells, sorted CD8 T cells contained more high-frequency clones, which suggests that the mucosal expansions were mostly CD8.

From cysteine to phenylalanine, the CDR3 is 14 amino acids long. The only DNA kept is the CDR3, 42 bases in frame from the first base. Reading the germline V gene gives CDR1 SNHLY and CDR2 FYNNEI. Clipping removes 3 bases from V and 9 bases from J, with 6 as the unmatched junction base count. The sequence was collected from an adult with Crohn's disease. Sequenced material: ileal tissue. The V and J segments used are TRBV2 and TRBJ2-5; 11 middle bases align to TRBD2. The CDR3 region: CASSEGTSGLAQYF. The sequence in DNA is TGTGCCAGCAGTGAGGGGACTAGCGGACTGGCCCAGTACTTC.